The clone carrying this T cell receptor (beta chain) has at least ten counts. This record belongs to a study of T cells in Graves' hyperthyroidism and ophthalmopathy. Amplification of TCR beta CDR3 regions was performed using RNA transcripts as template. HTBI primers were the set used in a first-round RT-PCR of the TCR CDR3. One entry per CDR3 protein, called by TCRdb with MiXCR from the multiplex PCR reads. The profile shows 500,000 to 600,000 distinct CDR3 sequences, more than 45% of them singletons. The germline V gene has CDR1 SGHTA and CDR2 FQGNSA. The CDR3 extends over 15 amino acids. V shed 5 bases and J 2 bases; nucleotides not matched to a gene: 3.

The sequence was obtained from an adult woman with Graves' disease, either hyperthyroidism or ophthalmopathy (not recorded which). The chain joins TRBV7-2 to TRBJ2-3, with TRBD2 matching over 11 bases. Sequencing used peripheral blood or thyroid tissue (not recorded which). The CDR3 nucleotides read TGTGCCAGCAGCCAGGGACTAGCGGACACAGATACGCAGTATTTT. Its protein is CASSQGLADTDTQYF.